One and the same sample provided the 20 T cell receptor beta chains below, sequenced in a study of Ad26.COV2.S vaccination and SARS-CoV-2 variants. The assay was immunoSEQ multiplex PCR, and TCRdb's table has in-frame clones only and misses some. Of hundreds of thousands of clones in the sample, around 90% are singletons; the top ten hold less than 15%. Treatment of the sample: some 20 received Ad26.COV2.S at low or high dose, single or two shots; several received placebo; per-sample allocation not given. After the first vaccine or placebo injection, samples were drawn on day 63. The sequences come from peripheral blood, collected in a trial of Ad26.COV2.S vaccine versus placebo. The source of these receptors is a person aged 18 to 65 who received the Ad26.COV2.S COVID-19 vaccine or a placebo.

V and J are TRBV6-4 and TRBJ2-7, with 8 bases lining up with TRBD1. The germline CDR1 and CDR2 sequences are MRHNA and SNTAGT. J gave up 5 bases and V 3 bases, and 6 bases lay outside the gene matches. This CDR3 region has 14 residues. CDR3 DNA sequence: TGTGCCAGCAGTGAAGGGCAGGGGGCGAACGAGCAGTACTTC. Translating gives CASSEGQGANEQYF.

This chain uses TRBV24-1 with TRBJ1-5; possibly TRBD1 for D (5 bases). Germline CDR1 and CDR2: KGHDR and SFDVKD. V shed 5 bases and J shed 4 bases, with 14 bases lying between them. CDR3 length equals 15 residues. The CDR3 spells CATSGGPGGNQPQHF. CDR3 DNA sequence: TGTGCCACCAGTGGGGGCCCCGGGGGAAATCAGCCCCAGCATTTT.

The chain has TRBV7-9 and TRBJ2-1; TRBD2 matches at 12 bases. This CDR3 is built from 20 residues. The V and J ends lost 5 bases and 0 bases, in that order; junction bases with no gene match: 14. Germline loops: CDR1 SEHNR, CDR2 FQNEAQ (reference sequence). CDR3 nucleotides: TGTGCCAGCAGCAGATCCGGGACTAGCGGGTATTCCAGCTCCTACAATGAGCAGTTCTTC. It is translated as CASSRSGTSGYSSSYNEQFF.

The genes are TRBV19 and TRBJ2-1; the D is unclear. Germline assignment: CDR1 LNHDA and CDR2 SQIVND (reference sequence). The CDR3 runs to 15 residues. V shed 1 base and J shed 3 bases, with 10 bases lying between them. For the CDR3, the DNA is TGTGCCAGTAGTATAGTAGGCAACGACTACAATGAGCAGTTCTTC. It codes for CASSIVGNDYNEQFF. Combining the CDR3 with reference TRBV19 and TRBJ2-1 gives the whole variable domain DGGITQSPKYLFRKEGQNVTLSCEQNLNHDAMYWYRQDPGQGLRLIYYSQIVNDFQKGDIAEGYSVSREKKESFPLTVTSAQKNPTAFYLCASSIVGNDYNEQFFGPGTRLTVL.

V is TRBV9 and J is TRBJ2-1; 7 positions agree with TRBD2. V was pared by 0 bases and J by 10 bases, with 10 bases of the junction left unmatched. This CDR3 contains 15 residues. CDR1 is SGDLS, CDR2 YYNGEE, per germline. The CDR3 DNA follows: TGTGCCAGCAGCGTAGGACTGGCGGGAGTTGGGGAGCAGTTCTTC. Protein sequence: CASSVGLAGVGEQFF.

J is TRBJ2-5 and V is TRBV28; TRBD2 matches 12 bases. V dropped 5 bases and J dropped 3; count of bases not matched to a gene: 10. The CDR3 spans 17 residues. The germline CDR1 and CDR2 sequences are MDHEN and SYDVKM. DNA of the CDR3: TGTGCCAGCAGTCCCCTCTTAGGACTAGCGGGAAAAGAGACCCAGTACTTC. Translation: CASSPLLGLAGKETQYF.

This chain uses TRBV19 with TRBJ1-2; unclear D gene. Germline CDR1 is LNHDA and CDR2 is SQIVND (reference sequence). The length of the CDR3 is 13 residues. The V end lost 7 bases, the J end lost 2 bases, and 11 bases lay between the germline ends. CDR3 nucleotide sequence: TGTGCCAGTAATTTCGGTCTGAACTATGGCTACACCTTC. Amino acids: CASNFGLNYGYTF.

This CDR3 is CASSPQTLTRISTDTQYF. The CDR3 coding sequence is TGTGCCAGCTCACCACAAACCCTCACACGGATTAGCACAGATACGCAGTATTTT. J is TRBJ2-3 and V is TRBV18; D is uncertain. The CDR3 has 18 residues. Germline V gene data show CDR1 as KGHSH and CDR2 as LQKENI. V was clipped by 1 base and J by 0 bases, with 17 bases between them. The whole variable domain, filled in from reference TRBV18 and TRBJ2-3, reads NAGVMQNPRHLVRRRGQEARLRCSPMKGHSHVYWYRQLPEEGLKFMVYLQKENIIDESGMPKERFSAEFPKEGPSILRIQQVVRGDSAAYFCASSPQTLTRISTDTQYFGPGTRLTVL.

The chain couples TRBV18 to TRBJ1-4; D remains unclear. Germline V gives CDR1 KGHSH, CDR2 LQKENI. CDR3 size: 13 residues. V lost 4 bases, J lost 5 bases, and 8 bases lay in between. For the CDR3, the DNA is TGTGCCAGCTCACGGGCGGAGAATGAAAAACTGTTTTTT. Translating it yields CASSRAENEKLFF.

CDR3 sequence reads: CAWSREGPMGNQPQHF. The CDR3 nucleotides read TGTGCCTGGAGTCGGGAAGGGCCGATGGGCAATCAGCCCCAGCATTTT. This sequence joins TRBV30 and TRBJ1-5, with unresolved D. Trimming removed 2 bases from V and 2 bases from J, with 16 bases in between. CDR3 length: 16 residues. Germline loops: CDR1 GTSNPN, CDR2 SVGIG (reference sequence).

The gene calls are TRBV10-3 and TRBJ1-1, with TRBD1 identical over 8 bases. V dropped 6 bases and J dropped 3; count of bases not matched to a gene: 6. The CDR3 spans 14 residues. Per germline, CDR1 ENHRY and CDR2 SYGVKD. CDR3 nucleotide sequence: TGTGCCATCAGCCAGACAGGGGCGGACACTGAAGCTTTCTTT. Translating gives CAISQTGADTEAFF.

This chain links TRBV30 with TRBJ1-1; D uncertain. Per the germline V gene, CDR1 is GTSNPN and CDR2 is SVGIG (reference sequence). V lost 4 bases and J 5 bases, leaving 11 bases between the germline ends. The CDR3 is made up of 12 amino acids. DNA for the CDR3: TGTGCCTGGAAACGGGCGGTAACTGAAGCTTTCTTT. It translates to CAWKRAVTEAFF.

The chain carries TRBV7-2 and TRBJ2-1; the D is unclear. Germline assignment: CDR1 SGHTA and CDR2 FQGNSA. V lost 0 bases, J lost 8 bases, and 8 bases lay in between. This CDR3 contains 13 residues. The CDR3 nucleotides are TGTGCCAGCAGCTTAGCTGGGCGCGATGAGCAGTTCTTC. Its translation is CASSLAGRDEQFF.

The V and J genes are TRBV28 and TRBJ2-1, with 7 bases that match TRBD2. With V trimmed by 7 bases and J by 6 bases, 6 bases remained unmatched. The CDR3 has 13 residues. The germline gives CDR1 MDHEN, CDR2 SYDVKM. The CDR3 DNA reads as TGTGCCAGCACTGAAGCGGGAAGCAATGAGCAGTTCTTC. This gives the protein CASTEAGSNEQFF.

CDR3 sequence reads: CSVDSENTEAFF. CDR3 DNA: TGCAGCGTTGACTCAGAAAACACTGAAGCTTTCTTT. The chain is built from TRBV29-1 and TRBJ1-1; D is uncertain. Trimming left V 3 bases short and J 2 bases short, with 7 bases between. The CDR3 contains 12 residues. Germline V gene data show CDR1 as SQVTM and CDR2 as ANQGSEA.

This rearrangement joins TRBV4-1 to TRBJ2-1; 7 positions agree with TRBD1. This CDR3 comprises 13 residues. Unmatched junction bases numbered 4, after V lost 1 base and J lost 10 bases. Germline V gene sequence: CDR1 MGHRA, CDR2 YSYEKL. CDR3 sequence: CASSQGEDREQFF. The CDR3 DNA sequence: TGCGCCAGCAGCCAAGGTGAGGACAGGGAGCAGTTCTTC.

The chain combines TRBV10-1 with TRBJ2-3; 12 nucleotides match TRBD2. J gave up 0 bases and V 0 bases, and 1 base lay outside the gene matches. Germline V CDR1 and CDR2: WNHNN, SYGVQD (reference sequence). The CDR3 is 17 amino acids. CDR3 loop: CASSESGLAGSTDTQYF. CDR3 nucleotide sequence: TGCGCCAGCAGTGAGTCGGGACTAGCGGGTAGCACAGATACGCAGTATTTT.

The J gene is TRBJ1-1, the V gene TRBV5-1, with D uncertain. Trimming removed 3 bases at V and 0 bases at J, with 9 bases between. The CDR3 runs to 14 residues. Germline values: CDR1 SGHRS, CDR2 YFSETQ. The CDR3 sequence: CASSSGAMNTEAFF. CDR3 DNA: TGCGCCAGCAGCTCCGGAGCGATGAACACTGAAGCTTTCTTT.

The chain links TRBV7-2 to TRBJ2-1; D remains ambiguous. Germline CDR1 and CDR2: SGHTA and FQGNSA. This CDR3 is built from 14 residues. Trimming shortened V by 5 bases and J by 8 bases, and 16 bases separated the two germline ends. In DNA, the CDR3 is TGTGCCAGCAGCCACACCCGATACCGGGATGAGCAGTTCTTC. Translation: CASSHTRYRDEQFF. Looking up the rest from reference TRBV7-2 and TRBJ2-1 gives the full variable domain: GAGVSQSPSNKVTEKGKDVELRCDPISGHTALYWYRQSLGQGLEFLIYFQGNSAPDKSGLPSDRFSAERTGGSVSTLTIQRTQQEDSAVYLCASSHTRYRDEQFFGPGTRLTVL.

The chain's CDR3 is CAWSRLGWNEQFF. The CDR3 nucleotides read TGTGCCTGGAGTCGGCTTGGTTGGAATGAGCAGTTCTTC. This chain uses TRBV30 with TRBJ2-1; D gene uncertain. CDR1 is GTSNPN and CDR2 is SVGIG in the germline V gene (reference sequence). There are 13 residues in the CDR3. V shed 2 bases and J shed 7 bases, with 12 bases lying between them. Supplemented by reference TRBV30 and TRBJ2-1, the full variable domain reads SQTIHQWPATLVQPVGSPLSLECTVEGTSNPNLYWYRQAAGRGLQLLFYSVGIGQISSEVPQNLSASRPQDRQFILSSKKLLLSDSGFYLCAWSRLGWNEQFFGPGTRLTVL.